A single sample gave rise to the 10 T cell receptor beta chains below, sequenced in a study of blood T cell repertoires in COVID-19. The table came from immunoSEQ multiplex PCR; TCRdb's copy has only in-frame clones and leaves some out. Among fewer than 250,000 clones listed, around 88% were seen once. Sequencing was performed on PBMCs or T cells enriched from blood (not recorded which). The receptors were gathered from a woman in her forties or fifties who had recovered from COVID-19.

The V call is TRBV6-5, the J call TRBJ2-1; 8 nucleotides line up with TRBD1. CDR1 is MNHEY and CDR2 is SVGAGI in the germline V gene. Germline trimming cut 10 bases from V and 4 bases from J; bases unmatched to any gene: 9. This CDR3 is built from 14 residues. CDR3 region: CATRPGQGYNEQFF. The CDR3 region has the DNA TGTGCCACAAGACCAGGACAGGGATACAATGAGCAGTTCTTC.

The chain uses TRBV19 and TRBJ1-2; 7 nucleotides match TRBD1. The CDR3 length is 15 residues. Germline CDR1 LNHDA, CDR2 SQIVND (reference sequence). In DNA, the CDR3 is TGTGCTGAAGAAGACCCCGGGACAGACAACTATGGCTACACCTTC. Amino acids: CAEEDPGTDNYGYTF.

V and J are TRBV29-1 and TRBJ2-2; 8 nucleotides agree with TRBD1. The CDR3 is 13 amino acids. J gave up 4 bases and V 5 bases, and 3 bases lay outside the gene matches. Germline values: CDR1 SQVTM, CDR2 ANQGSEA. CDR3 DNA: TGCAGCGTTTCAGGGGGCGGCACCGGGGAGCTGTTTTTT. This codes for CSVSGGGTGELFF.

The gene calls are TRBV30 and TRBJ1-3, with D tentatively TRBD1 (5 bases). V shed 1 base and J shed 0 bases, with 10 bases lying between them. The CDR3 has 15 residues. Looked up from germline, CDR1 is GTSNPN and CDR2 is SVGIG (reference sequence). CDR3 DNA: TGTGCCTGGAGTGGGGGCTGGGACTCTGGAAACACCATATATTTT. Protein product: CAWSGGWDSGNTIYF.

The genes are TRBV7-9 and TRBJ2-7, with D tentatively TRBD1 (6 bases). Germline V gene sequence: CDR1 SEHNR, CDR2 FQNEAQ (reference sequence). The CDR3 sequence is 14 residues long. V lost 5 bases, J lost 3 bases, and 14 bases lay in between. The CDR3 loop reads CASSPGQPVYEQYF. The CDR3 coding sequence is TGTGCCAGCAGCCCCGGACAGCCCGTCTACGAGCAGTACTTC. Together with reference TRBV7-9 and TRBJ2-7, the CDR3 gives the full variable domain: DTGVSQNPRHKITKRGQNVTFRCDPISEHNRLYWYRQTLGQGPEFLTYFQNEAQLEKSRLLSDRFSAERPKGSFSTLEIQRTEQGDSAMYLCASSPGQPVYEQYFGPGTRLTVT.

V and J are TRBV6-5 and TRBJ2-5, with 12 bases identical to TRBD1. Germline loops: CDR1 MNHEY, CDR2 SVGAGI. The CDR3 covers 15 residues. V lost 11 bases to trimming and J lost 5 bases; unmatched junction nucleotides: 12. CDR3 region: CARRRDRGRMETQYF. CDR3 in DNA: TGTGCCCGAAGAAGGGACAGGGGGCGTATGGAGACCCAGTACTTC.

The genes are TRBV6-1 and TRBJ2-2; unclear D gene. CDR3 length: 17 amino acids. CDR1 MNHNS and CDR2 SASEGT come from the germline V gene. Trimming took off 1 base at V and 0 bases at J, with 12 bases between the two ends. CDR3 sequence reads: CASSEVLHTANTGELFF. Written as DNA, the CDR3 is TGTGCCAGCAGTGAAGTTCTGCACACCGCGAACACCGGGGAGCTGTTTTTT.

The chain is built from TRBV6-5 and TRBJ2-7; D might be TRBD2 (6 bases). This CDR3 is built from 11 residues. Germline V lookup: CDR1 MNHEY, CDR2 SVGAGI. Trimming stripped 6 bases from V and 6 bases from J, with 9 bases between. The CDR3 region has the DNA TGTGCCAGCAGCCAGGGAGGCGAGCAGTACTTC. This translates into CASSQGGEQYF.

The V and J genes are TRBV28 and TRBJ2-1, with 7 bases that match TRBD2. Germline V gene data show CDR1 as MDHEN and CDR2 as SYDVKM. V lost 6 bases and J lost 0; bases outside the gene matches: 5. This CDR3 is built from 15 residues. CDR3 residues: CASSPLAASYNEQFF. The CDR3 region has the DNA TGTGCCAGCAGCCCTCTAGCGGCCTCCTACAATGAGCAGTTCTTC.

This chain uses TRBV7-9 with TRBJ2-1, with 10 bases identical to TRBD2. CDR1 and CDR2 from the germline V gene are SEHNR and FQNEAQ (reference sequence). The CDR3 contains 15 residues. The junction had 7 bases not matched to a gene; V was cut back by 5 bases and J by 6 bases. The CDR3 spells CASSRGLANRNEQFF. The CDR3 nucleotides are TGTGCCAGCAGCCGGGGACTAGCGAACCGCAATGAGCAGTTCTTC.